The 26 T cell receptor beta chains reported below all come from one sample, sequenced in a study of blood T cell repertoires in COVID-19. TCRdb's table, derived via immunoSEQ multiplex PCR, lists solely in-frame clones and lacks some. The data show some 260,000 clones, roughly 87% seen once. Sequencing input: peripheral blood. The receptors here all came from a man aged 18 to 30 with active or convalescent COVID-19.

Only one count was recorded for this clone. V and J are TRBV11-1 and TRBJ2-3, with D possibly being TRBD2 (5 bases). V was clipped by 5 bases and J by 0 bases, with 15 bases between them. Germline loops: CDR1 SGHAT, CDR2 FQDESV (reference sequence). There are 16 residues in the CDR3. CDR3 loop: CASSLNGLSSTDTQYF. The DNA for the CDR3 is TGTGCCAGCAGCCTAAATGGACTCTCTAGCACAGATACGCAGTATTTT.

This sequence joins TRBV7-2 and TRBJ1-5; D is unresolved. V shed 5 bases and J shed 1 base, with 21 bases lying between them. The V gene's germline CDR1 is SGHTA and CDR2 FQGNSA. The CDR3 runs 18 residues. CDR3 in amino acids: CASSVGVLVSESNQPQHF. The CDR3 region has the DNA TGTGCCAGCAGCGTGGGTGTCCTCGTTTCGGAGAGCAATCAGCCCCAGCATTTT.

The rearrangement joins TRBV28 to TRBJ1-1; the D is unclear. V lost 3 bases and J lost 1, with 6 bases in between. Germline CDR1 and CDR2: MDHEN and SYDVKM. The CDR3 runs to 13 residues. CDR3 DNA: TGTGCCAGCAGTTTTCCACAGAACACTGAAGCTTTCTTT. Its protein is CASSFPQNTEAFF.

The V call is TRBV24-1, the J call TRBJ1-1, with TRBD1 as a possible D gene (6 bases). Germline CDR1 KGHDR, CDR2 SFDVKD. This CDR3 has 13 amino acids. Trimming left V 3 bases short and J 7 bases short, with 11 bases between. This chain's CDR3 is CATSDPRTDEAFF. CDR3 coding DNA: TGTGCCACCAGTGATCCCCGGACAGATGAAGCTTTCTTT.

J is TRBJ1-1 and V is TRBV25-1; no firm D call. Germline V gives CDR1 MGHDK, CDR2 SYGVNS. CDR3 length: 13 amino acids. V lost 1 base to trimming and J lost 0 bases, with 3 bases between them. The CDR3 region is CASSESLNTEAFF. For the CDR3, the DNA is TGTGCCAGCAGTGAATCTTTGAACACTGAAGCTTTCTTT.

CDR3 residues: CASSFGTSGGNEQFF. DNA of the CDR3: TGTGCCAGCAGCTTTGGGACTAGCGGCGGCAATGAGCAGTTCTTC. The chain carries TRBV13 and TRBJ2-1, with 11 bases lining up with TRBD2. CDR3 length: 15 amino acids. J gave up 6 bases and V 3 bases, and 4 bases lay outside the gene matches. The germline CDR1 and CDR2 sequences are PRHDT and FYEKMQ (reference sequence).

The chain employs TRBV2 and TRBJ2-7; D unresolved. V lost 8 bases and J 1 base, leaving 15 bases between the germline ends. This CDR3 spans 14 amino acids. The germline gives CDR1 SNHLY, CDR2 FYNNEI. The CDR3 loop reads CASLPVLKSYEQYF. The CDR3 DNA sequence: TGTGCCAGCCTCCCGGTGCTCAAGTCCTACGAGCAGTACTTC.

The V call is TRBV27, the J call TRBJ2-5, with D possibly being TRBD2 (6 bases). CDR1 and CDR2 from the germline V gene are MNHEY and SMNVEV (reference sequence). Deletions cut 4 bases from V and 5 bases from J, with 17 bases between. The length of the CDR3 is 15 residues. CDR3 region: CASSSGLPYVETQYF. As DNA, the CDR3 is TGTGCCAGCAGTTCGGGACTCCCTTATGTGGAGACCCAGTACTTC.

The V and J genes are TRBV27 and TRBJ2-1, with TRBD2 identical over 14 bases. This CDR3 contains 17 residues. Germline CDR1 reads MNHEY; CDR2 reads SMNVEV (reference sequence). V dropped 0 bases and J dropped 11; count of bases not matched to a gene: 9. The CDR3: CASSLSSGTSGRWKQFF. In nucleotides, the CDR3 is TGTGCCAGCAGTTTATCGAGTGGGACTAGCGGGAGATGGAAGCAGTTCTTC.

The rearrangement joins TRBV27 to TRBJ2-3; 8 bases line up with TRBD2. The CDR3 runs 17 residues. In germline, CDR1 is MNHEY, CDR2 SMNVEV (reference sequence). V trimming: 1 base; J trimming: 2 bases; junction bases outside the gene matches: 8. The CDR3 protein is CASSLFPTGGPTDTQYF. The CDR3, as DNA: TGTGCCAGCAGTTTATTCCCGACGGGAGGGCCCACAGATACGCAGTATTTT.

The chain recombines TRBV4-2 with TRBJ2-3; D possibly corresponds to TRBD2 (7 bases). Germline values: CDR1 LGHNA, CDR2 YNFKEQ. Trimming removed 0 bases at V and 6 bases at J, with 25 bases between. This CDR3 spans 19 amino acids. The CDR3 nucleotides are TGTGCCAGCAGCCAAGATCGGGGGGCGGTAGCGGGCCCTGGGGATACGCAGTATTTT. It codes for CASSQDRGAVAGPGDTQYF.

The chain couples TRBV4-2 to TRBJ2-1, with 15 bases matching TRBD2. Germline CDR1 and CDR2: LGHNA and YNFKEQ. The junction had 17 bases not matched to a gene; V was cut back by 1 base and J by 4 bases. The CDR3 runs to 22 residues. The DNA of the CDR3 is TGTGCCAGCAGCCAAGCCCTCGCCCCCGGACTAGCGGGGGGGCCGGGATACAATGAGCAGTTCTTC. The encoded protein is CASSQALAPGLAGGPGYNEQFF.

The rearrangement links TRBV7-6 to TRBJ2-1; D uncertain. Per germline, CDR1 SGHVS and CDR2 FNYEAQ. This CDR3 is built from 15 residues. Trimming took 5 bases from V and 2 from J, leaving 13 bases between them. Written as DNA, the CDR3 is TGTGCCAGCAGCCCAGTAACGGGTACCTACAATGAGCAGTTCTTC. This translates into CASSPVTGTYNEQFF.

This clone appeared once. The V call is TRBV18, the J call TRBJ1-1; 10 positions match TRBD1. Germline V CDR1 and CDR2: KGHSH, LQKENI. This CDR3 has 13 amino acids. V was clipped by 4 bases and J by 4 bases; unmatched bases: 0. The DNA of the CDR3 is TGTGCCAGCTCACGGGACAGGGGCACTGAAGCTTTCTTT. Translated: CASSRDRGTEAFF. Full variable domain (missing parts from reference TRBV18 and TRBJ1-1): NAGVMQNPRHLVRRRGQEARLRCSPMKGHSHVYWYRQLPEEGLKFMVYLQKENIIDESGMPKERFSAEFPKEGPSILRIQQVVRGDSAAYFCASSRDRGTEAFFGQGTRLTVV.

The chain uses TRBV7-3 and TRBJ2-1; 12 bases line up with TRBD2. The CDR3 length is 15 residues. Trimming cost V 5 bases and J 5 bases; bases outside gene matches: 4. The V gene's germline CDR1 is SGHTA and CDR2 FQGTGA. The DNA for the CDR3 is TGTGCCAGCAGCCGGACTAGCGGGACTAACAATGAGCAGTTCTTC. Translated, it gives CASSRTSGTNNEQFF.

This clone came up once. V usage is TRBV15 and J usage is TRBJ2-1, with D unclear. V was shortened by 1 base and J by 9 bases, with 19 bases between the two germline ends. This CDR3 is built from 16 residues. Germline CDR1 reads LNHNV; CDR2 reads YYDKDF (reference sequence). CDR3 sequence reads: CATSRGGDRLLGEQFF. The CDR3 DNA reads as TGTGCCACCAGCAGAGGAGGAGACCGCTTGTTGGGTGAGCAGTTCTTC.

For the CDR3, the DNA is TGTGCCAGCAGCCTACAGGCCGAGCAGTACTTC. It yields the protein CASSLQAEQYF. The rearrangement joins TRBV7-6 to TRBJ2-7; weak D call: TRBD1 (5 bases). Germline V gene data show CDR1 as SGHVS and CDR2 as FNYEAQ. This CDR3 is built from 11 residues. V was shortened by 5 bases and J by 6 bases, with 8 bases between the two germline ends.

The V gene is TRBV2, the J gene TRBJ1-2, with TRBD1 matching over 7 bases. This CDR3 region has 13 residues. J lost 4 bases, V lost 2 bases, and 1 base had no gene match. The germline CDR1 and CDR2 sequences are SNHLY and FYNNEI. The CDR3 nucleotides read TGTGCCAGCAGTGAATACAGGGGCTATGGCTACACCTTC. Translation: CASSEYRGYGYTF.

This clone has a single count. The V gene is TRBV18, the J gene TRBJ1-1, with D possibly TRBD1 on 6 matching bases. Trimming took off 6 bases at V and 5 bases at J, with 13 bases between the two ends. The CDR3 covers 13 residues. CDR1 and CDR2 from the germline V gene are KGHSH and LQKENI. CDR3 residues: CASSSGELTEAFF. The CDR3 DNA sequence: TGTGCCAGCTCCTCAGGGGAGTTGACTGAAGCTTTCTTT.

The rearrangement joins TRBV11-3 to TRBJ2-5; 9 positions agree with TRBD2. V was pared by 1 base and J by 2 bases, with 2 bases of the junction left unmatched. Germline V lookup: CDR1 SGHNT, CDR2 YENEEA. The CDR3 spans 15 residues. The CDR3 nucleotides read TGTGCCAGCAGCTTAGCAGCGGGAGGACAAGAGACCCAGTACTTC. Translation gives CASSLAAGGQETQYF.

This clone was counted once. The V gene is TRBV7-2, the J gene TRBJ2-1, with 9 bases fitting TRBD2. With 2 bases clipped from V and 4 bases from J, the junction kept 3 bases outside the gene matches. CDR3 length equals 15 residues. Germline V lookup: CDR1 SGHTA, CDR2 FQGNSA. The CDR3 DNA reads TGTGCCAGCAGCTTAAGGCTAGCGGGGTACAATGAGCAGTTCTTC. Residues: CASSLRLAGYNEQFF. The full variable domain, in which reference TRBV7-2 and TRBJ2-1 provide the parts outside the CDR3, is GAGVSQSPSNKVTEKGKDVELRCDPISGHTALYWYRQSLGQGLEFLIYFQGNSAPDKSGLPSDRFSAERTGGSVSTLTIQRTQQEDSAVYLCASSLRLAGYNEQFFGPGTRLTVL.

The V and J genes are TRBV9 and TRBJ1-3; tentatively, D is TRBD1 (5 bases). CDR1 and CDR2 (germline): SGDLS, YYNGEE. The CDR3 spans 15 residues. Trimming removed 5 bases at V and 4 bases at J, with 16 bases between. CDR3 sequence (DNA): TGTGCCAGCAGACCAGGGCCGGGGAGGGGAAACACCATATATTTT. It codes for CASRPGPGRGNTIYF.

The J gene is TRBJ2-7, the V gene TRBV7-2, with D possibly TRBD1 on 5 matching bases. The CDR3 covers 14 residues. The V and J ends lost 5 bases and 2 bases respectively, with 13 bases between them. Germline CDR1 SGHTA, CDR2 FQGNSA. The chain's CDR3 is CASSRQGHTYEQYF. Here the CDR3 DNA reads TGTGCCAGCAGCCGTCAAGGACACACCTACGAGCAGTACTTC.

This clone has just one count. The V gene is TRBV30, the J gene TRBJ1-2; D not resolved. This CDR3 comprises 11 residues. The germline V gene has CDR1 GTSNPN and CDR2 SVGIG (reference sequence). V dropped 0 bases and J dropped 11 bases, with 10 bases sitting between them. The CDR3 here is CAWSVIRRYTF. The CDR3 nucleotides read TGTGCCTGGAGTGTTATTCGGAGGTACACCTTC.

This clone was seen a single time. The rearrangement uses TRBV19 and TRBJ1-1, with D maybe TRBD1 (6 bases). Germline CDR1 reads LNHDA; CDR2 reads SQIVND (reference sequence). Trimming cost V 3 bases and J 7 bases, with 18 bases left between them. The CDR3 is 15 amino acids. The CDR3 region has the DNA TGTGCCAGTAGTATTAGGGGGGGGCAGGGGTTTGAAGCTTTCTTT. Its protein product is CASSIRGGQGFEAFF.

CDR3 protein: CAWNLQGFDEQYF. In nucleotides, the CDR3 is TGTGCCTGGAATCTACAGGGTTTCGACGAGCAGTACTTC. The chain combines TRBV30 with TRBJ2-7, with a weak D call TRBD1 (6 bases). V was cut by 4 bases and J by 5 bases, with 15 bases left in between. Per the germline V gene, CDR1 is GTSNPN and CDR2 is SVGIG (reference sequence). There are 13 residues in the CDR3.